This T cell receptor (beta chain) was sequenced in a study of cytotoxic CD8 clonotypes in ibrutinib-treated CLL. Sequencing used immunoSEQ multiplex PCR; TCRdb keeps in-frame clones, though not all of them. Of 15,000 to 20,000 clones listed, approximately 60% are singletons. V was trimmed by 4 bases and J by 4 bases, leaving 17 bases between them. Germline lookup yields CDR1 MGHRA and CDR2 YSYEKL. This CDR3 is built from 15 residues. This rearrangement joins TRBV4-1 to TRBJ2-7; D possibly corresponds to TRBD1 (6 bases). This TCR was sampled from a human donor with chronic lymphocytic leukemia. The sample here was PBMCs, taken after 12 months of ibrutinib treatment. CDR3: CASSPRAGDGYEQYF. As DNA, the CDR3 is TGCGCCAGCAGCCCCCGGGCAGGGGACGGGTACGAGCAGTACTTC.